This is a list of T cell receptor beta chains from one sample in a study of Ad26.COV2.S vaccination and SARS-CoV-2 variants. Here immunoSEQ multiplex PCR was the method, and the copy in TCRdb shows in-frame clones only, minus some. This table has about 320,000 clones, around four fifths appearing once. The sequencing here drew on peripheral blood, taken in a trial of Ad26.COV2.S vaccine versus placebo. The receptors come from a person aged 18-65 years who received the Ad26.COV2.S COVID-19 vaccine or a placebo. CDR3s include the opening cysteine and the closing phenylalanine or tryptophan. The D gene is left open where the match is weak. Part of the rows lack a size; the others show once, few, many or a class for expanded clones.

-	TRBV5-1	TRBD1	TRBJ1-1	CASSPTGQMNTEAFF	TGCGCCAGCAGCCCGACGGGACAGATGAACACTGAAGCTTTCTTT
once	TRBV9	TRBD2	TRBJ2-2	CASTGGGRTGELFF	TGTGCCAGCACGGGAGGGGGAAGGACCGGGGAGCTGTTTTTT
once	TRBV11-3	-	TRBJ2-7	CASSLQGRGNDEQYF	TGTGCCAGCAGCCTCCAAGGGAGAGGGAACGACGAGCAGTACTTC
-	TRBV5-1	-	TRBJ2-3	CASSLDGGPNTDTQYF	TGCGCCAGCAGCTTGGACGGGGGCCCTAACACAGATACGCAGTATTTT
-	TRBV5-1	-	TRBJ1-2	CASSSYLFLQETLYGYTF	TGCGCCAGCAGCTCCTATCTCTTCTTACAGGAAACACTCTATGGCTACACCTTC
-	TRBV7-8	-	TRBJ1-5	CASRSTGSQPQHF	TGTGCCAGCAGATCAACAGGGTCCCAGCCCCAGCATTTT
-	TRBV19	-	TRBJ1-2	CASDPGSNYGYTF	TGTGCCAGTGATCCGGGCTCGAACTATGGCTACACCTTC
-	TRBV27	-	TRBJ2-3	CASSFSGADTQYF	TGTGCCAGCAGTTTTTCGGGCGCAGATACGCAGTATTTT
-	TRBV11-3	TRBD1	TRBJ2-7	CASSLGDSQPVYEQYF	TGTGCCAGCAGCTTAGGGGACAGCCAACCGGTATACGAGCAGTACTTC
-	TRBV7-3	-	TRBJ1-5	CASSLQSNQPQHF	TGTGCCAGCAGCTTACAAAGCAATCAGCCCCAGCATTTT
-	TRBV7-9	TRBD2	TRBJ2-1	CASSLEAGGRLTYNEQFF	TGTGCCAGCAGCTTAGAAGCGGGGGGCAGGTTGACTTACAATGAGCAGTTCTTC
-	TRBV7-9	-	TRBJ2-3	CASSLGTGVKSDTQYF	TGTGCCAGCAGCTTAGGTACGGGGGTTAAGTCGGATACGCAGTATTTT